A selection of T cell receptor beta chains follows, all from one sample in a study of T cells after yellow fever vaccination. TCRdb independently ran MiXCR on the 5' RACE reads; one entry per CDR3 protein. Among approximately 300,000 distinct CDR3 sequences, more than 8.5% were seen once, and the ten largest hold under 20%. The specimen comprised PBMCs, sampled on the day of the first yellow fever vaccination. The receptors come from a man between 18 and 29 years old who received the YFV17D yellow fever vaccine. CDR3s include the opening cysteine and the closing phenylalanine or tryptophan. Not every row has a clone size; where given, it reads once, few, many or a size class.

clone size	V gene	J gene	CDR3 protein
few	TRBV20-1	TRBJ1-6	CSATWTGGSPLHF
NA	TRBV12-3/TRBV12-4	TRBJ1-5	CASTGQGNNQPQHF
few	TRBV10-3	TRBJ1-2	CAIRRQNYGYTF
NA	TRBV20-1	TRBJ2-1	CSASGPTAYNEQFF
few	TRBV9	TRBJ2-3	CASSVAGRLGPEPDTQYF
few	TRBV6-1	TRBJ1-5	CASRAGVGSNQPQHF
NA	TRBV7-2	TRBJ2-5	CASSLAGLRGGTQYF
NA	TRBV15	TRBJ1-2	CATSSRRENYGYTF
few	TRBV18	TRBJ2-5	CASSWYQETQYF
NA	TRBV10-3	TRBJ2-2	CAISFRDRGNTGELFF
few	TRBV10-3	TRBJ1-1	CAISEGRTGNTEAFF
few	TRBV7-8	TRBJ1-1	CASSLAAMNTEAFF
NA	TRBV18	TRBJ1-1	CASSPGRGLNTEAFF
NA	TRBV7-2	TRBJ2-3	CASSLPFAAGDTQYF
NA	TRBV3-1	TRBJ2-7	CASSRGLANHYEQYF
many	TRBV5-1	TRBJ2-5	CASSFRQFQETQYF
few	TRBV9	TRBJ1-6	CASSVGGGSPLHF
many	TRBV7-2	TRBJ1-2	CASSLGTNYGYTF
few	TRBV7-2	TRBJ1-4	CASSVRQIATNEKLFF
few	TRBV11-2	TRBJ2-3	CAAGELAGSTDTQYF
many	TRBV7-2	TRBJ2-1	CASSPGGPSYNEQFF
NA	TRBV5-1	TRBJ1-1	CASSLIPTVNTEAFF
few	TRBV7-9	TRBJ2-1	CASSPPVTSSRYNEQFF
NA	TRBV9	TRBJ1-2	CASSVGGAGGYTF
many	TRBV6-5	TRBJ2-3	CASSFLQGADTQYF
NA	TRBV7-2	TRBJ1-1	CASSLPRMNTEAFF
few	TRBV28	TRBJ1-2	CASSLWGQGDDYGYTF
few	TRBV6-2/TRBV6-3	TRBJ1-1	CASSDRDRGNTEAFF
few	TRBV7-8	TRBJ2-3	CASSLWGGSTDTQYF
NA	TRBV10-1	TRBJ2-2	CASSESALLADTGELFF
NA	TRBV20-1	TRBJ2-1	CSALAGGWGSDEQFF
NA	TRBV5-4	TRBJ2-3	CASSPHSGGFTDTQYF
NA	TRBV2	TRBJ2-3	CASSSRQWGTDTQYF
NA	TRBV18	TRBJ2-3	CASSPPGVSADTQYF
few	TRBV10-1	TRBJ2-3	CASSESKSGGQITDTQYF
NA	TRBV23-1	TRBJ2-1	CASSLQGKGEQFF
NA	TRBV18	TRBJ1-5	CASSPDFGPDGPQHF
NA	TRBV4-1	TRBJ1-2	CASSQEWAVSNYGYTF
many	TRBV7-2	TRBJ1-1	CASSSSRWNTEAFF
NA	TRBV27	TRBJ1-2	CASRSQGGYTF
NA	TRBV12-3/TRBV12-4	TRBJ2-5	CASSLGGLADHSRETQYF
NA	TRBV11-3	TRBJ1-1	CASSTRQDPNTEAFF
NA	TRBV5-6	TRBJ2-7	CPSSLGTTYEQYF
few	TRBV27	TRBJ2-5	CASSLSGTEETQYF
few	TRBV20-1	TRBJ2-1	CSAGGDSKNNEQFF
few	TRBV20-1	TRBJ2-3	CSASSWRGLSDTQYF
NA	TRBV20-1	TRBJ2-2	CSARGQTNTGELFF
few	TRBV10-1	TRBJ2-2	CASSDNSNTGELFF
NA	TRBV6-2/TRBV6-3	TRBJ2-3	CASVRGLEGGLTDTQYF
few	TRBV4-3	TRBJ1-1	CASSQVGEWGNTEAFF
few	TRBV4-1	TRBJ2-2	CASSHPRDWNTGELFF
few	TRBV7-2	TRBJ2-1	CASRVGGGDEQFF
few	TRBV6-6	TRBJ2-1	CASTEDTVNEQFF
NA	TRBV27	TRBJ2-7	CASSPGAGYEQYF